The rows below give T cell receptor beta chains drawn from one sample of a study of lymphopenia after photon versus proton radiotherapy. Sequencing used immunoSEQ multiplex PCR; TCRdb keeps in-frame clones, though not all of them. The sample includes 75,000 to 90,000 clones, 80% to 90% of them seen just once. The sample consisted of peripheral blood, taken from a patient treated with proton-based radiotherapy. These receptor sequences come from a man aged 55 to 69 with pancreatic cancer. CDR3s include the opening cysteine and the closing phenylalanine or tryptophan. The D gene is left open where the match is weak. A row's size may be missing; if present it is once, few, many or a size class.

D	V	size	J	CDR3	DNA
-	TRBV19	once	TRBJ1-2	CASTSYLTTEDYGYTF	TGTGCCAGTACCTCATATTTAACGACTGAAGACTATGGCTACACCTTC
-	TRBV27	-	TRBJ1-4	CASSLGGTNEKLFF	TGTGCCAGCAGTTTAGGGGGAACTAATGAAAAACTGTTTTTT
-	TRBV2	-	TRBJ1-2	CASSEGEPYGYTF	TGTGCCAGCAGTGAGGGGGAGCCCTATGGCTACACCTTC
-	TRBV5-4	-	TRBJ2-5	CASSRLRDARETQYF	TGTGCCAGCAGCCGGTTAAGGGACGCAAGAGAGACCCAGTACTTC
TRBD2	TRBV6-1	-	TRBJ2-5	CASSEGVSGSQTQYF	TGTGCCAGCAGTGAAGGGGTTAGCGGGAGTCAGACCCAGTACTTC
-	TRBV5-1	-	TRBJ1-2	CASSLTDNYGYTF	TGCGCCAGCAGCTTGACCGATAACTATGGCTACACCTTC
-	TRBV5-5	-	TRBJ2-7	CASSSAVNAYEQYF	TGTGCCAGCAGCTCCGCCGTTAACGCCTACGAGCAGTACTTC
-	TRBV11-2	once	TRBJ2-1	CASIYGRGRSPVNEQFF	TGTGCCAGCATCTACGGGCGGGGTCGTTCTCCGGTCAATGAGCAGTTCTTC
TRBD1	TRBV30	-	TRBJ1-2	CAWAGGQNYGYTF	TGTGCCTGGGCAGGGGGACAGAACTATGGCTACACCTTC
TRBD2	TRBV7-3	-	TRBJ2-7	CASSLGGTRGAPYEQYF	TGTGCCAGCAGCTTAGGAGGGACTAGAGGGGCTCCCTACGAGCAGTACTTC
-	TRBV11-2	-	TRBJ2-7	CASSLMREQYF	TGTGCCAGCAGCCTGATGCGAGAGCAGTACTTC
-	TRBV10-3	few	TRBJ2-7	CAISEGPGDEQYF	TGTGCCATCAGTGAGGGACCGGGCGACGAGCAGTACTTC
-	TRBV29-1	-	TRBJ1-2	CSVATGDYGYTF	TGCAGCGTGGCCACAGGCGACTATGGCTACACCTTC
TRBD2	TRBV11-3	once	TRBJ2-1	CASSRGLADEQFF	TGTGCCAGCAGCCGGGGACTAGCAGATGAGCAGTTCTTC
TRBD2	TRBV9	-	TRBJ2-3	CASSVLLAGVTDTQYF	TGTGCCAGCAGCGTACTTCTAGCGGGAGTGACAGATACGCAGTATTTT
TRBD1	TRBV7-2	-	TRBJ2-1	CASSLAGQSSYNEQFF	TGTGCCAGCAGCTTAGCGGGACAGTCTTCCTACAATGAGCAGTTCTTC
-	TRBV15	-	TRBJ1-2	CATSPTPQGDYGYTF	TGTGCCACCAGCCCTACTCCACAGGGAGACTATGGCTACACCTTC
-	TRBV6-6	-	TRBJ2-2	CASSRTGLLPGELFF	TGTGCCAGCAGCCGGACGGGCCTACTTCCCGGGGAGCTGTTTTTT
-	TRBV28	-	TRBJ2-3	CASSLSGLVGTDTQYF	TGTGCCAGCAGTTTGAGTGGGCTAGTGGGCACAGATACGCAGTATTTT
TRBD1	TRBV28	-	TRBJ2-7	CASSTPGQVTYEQYF	TGTGCCAGCAGCACTCCCGGACAGGTAACCTACGAGCAGTACTTC
TRBD2	TRBV18	-	TRBJ2-7	CASSPPGLAGATEEQYF	TGTGCCAGCTCACCACCTGGGCTAGCGGGAGCGACGGAGGAGCAGTACTTC
-	TRBV20-1	-	TRBJ2-3	CSVGDQIPQYF	TGCAGTGTAGGGGACCAGATACCGCAGTATTTT
-	TRBV18	-	TRBJ2-1	CASSPGLNNEQFF	TGTGCCAGCTCCCCTGGCCTGAACAATGAGCAGTTCTTC
-	TRBV2	-	TRBJ1-2	CASSPDTNYGYTF	TGTGCCAGCAGCCCTGACACCAACTATGGCTACACCTTC
-	TRBV18	-	TRBJ2-5	CASSLTGLKETQYF	TGTGCCAGCTCACTGACAGGACTAAAAGAGACCCAGTACTTC
-	TRBV4-2	few	TRBJ2-3	CASSQEYPPGGISTDTQYF	TGTGCCAGCAGCCAAGAATACCCGCCGGGCGGGATTAGCACAGATACGCAGTATTTT
-	TRBV19	-	TRBJ1-5	CASSIGGFSGQPQHF	TGTGCCAGTAGTATCGGGGGGTTCAGCGGGCAGCCCCAGCATTTT
-	TRBV6-6	-	TRBJ2-7	CASSPLGNYEQYF	TGTGCCAGCAGTCCCCTAGGGAACTACGAGCAGTACTTC
TRBD2	TRBV5-1	once	TRBJ2-3	CASFHGGTSGSDTQYF	TGCGCCAGCTTCCACGGAGGGACTAGCGGGTCAGATACGCAGTATTTT
-	TRBV6-1	-	TRBJ1-5	CASRGDSNQPQHF	TGTGCCAGCAGGGGGGACAGCAATCAGCCCCAGCATTTT
-	TRBV11-2	-	TRBJ2-2	CASSFTGSGELFF	TGTGCCAGCAGCTTTACAGGGTCCGGGGAGCTGTTTTTT